This T cell receptor (beta chain) was profiled in a study of blood T cells in healthy people across ages. In regard to this clonotype: Its target is unknown. At one boundary the junction diverges from the germline segment, which might be a read error.

The second PCR ran about 6 to 11 cycles with a sample-barcoded 5' primer and J-beta primers. Every individual sample yielded 2.5 million or more paired-end reads (each containing CDR3). TCRdb reanalysed the 5' RACE reads using MiXCR and keeps one entry per CDR3 protein. Counted here are more than 550,000 distinct CDR3 sequences, 20% to 25% occurring once; the ten biggest clones make up 20% to 25%. This CDR3 comprises 15 residues. Germline loops: CDR1 SGHVS, CDR2 FQNEAQ. Each of the donors had around 10 milliliters of peripheral blood drawn into EDTA-treated Vacutainer tubes. General study results and limits: Long-lived donors exceeded aged donors in naive CD4+ cells and diversity. Naive and antigen-experienced cells were not separated, limiting conclusive comparison.

The receptor was derived from a man aged 65 to 79 in good health. The sample consisted of blood. The V call is TRBV7-8, the J call TRBJ1-2; D gene uncertain. The CDR3: CAGSFTRGGKEGYTF. The CDR3 DNA reads as TGTGCCGGCAGCTTTACCCGGGGAGGAAAGGAAGGCTACACCTTC. The full variable domain, in which reference TRBV7-8 and TRBJ1-2 provide the parts outside the CDR3, is GAGVSQSPRYKVAKRGQDVALRCDPISGHVSLFWYQQALGQGPEFLTYFQNEAQLDKSGLPSDRFFAERPEGSVSTLKIQRTQQEDSAVYLCAGSFTRGGKEGYTFGSGTRLTVV.